Here is one T cell receptor (beta chain) with its context. Antigen specificity is unknown. This record belongs to a study of shared clonotypes between healthy human individuals. Points from the study as a whole: Specimens sampled were limited to blood, with tissue repertoires likely differing. Estimated clonotype richness was generally higher in naive than memory subsets. Sequencing depth was a factor that was expected to affect clonotype sharing among donors.

CDR3 length: 16 amino acids. The germline V gene encodes CDR1 MNHEY and CDR2 SVGAGI. V lost 2 bases to trimming and J lost 5 bases; unmatched junction nucleotides: 9. Assay: immunoSEQ multiplex PCR; the TCRdb copy retains only in-frame clones and omits some. The table has some 2,100,000 clones, about 92% seen once; the top ten hold approximately 1.7%. Naive CD8 cells lacked CD45RO and underwent positive selection for CCR7, leaving out terminally differentiated effector memory CD45RA+ cells. The sequence was obtained from a man younger than 35 in good health. Some clones in this sample may be carry-over from other donors' samples. The genes are TRBV6-5 and TRBJ2-3; 8 positions agree with TRBD2. The material sequenced was naive CD8+ T cells from PBMCs. The CDR3 loop is CASSYRSGGRGDTQYF. As DNA, the CDR3 is TGTGCCAGCAGTTACAGGTCGGGGGGGAGGGGAGATACGCAGTATTTT.